What follows are 5 T cell receptor beta chains derived from one specimen sequenced in a study of blood T cell repertoires in COVID-19. Measured with immunoSEQ multiplex PCR; TCRdb has only the in-frame clones, and not every one. The sample consists of fewer than 150,000 clones, 75% to 90% of them appearing once. Source material: peripheral blood. These receptors were taken from a woman aged 55 to 70 with COVID-19, enrolled during active disease.

The chain has TRBV12-3 or TRBV12-4 and TRBJ1-5; TRBD1 matches 7 bases. J lost 7 bases, V lost 6 bases, and 6 bases had no gene match. The CDR3 totals 13 residues. CDR3 residues: CASSPGGWQPQHF. CDR3 in DNA: TGTGCCAGCAGCCCAGGGGGGTGGCAGCCCCAGCATTTT.

Worth noting for this clone: Distinct nucleotide sequences in the sample also encode this CDR3. V usage is TRBV7-3 and J usage is TRBJ1-2, with 10 bases lining up with TRBD1. This CDR3 region has 14 residues. Germline lookup yields CDR1 SGHTA and CDR2 FQGTGA. The V gene end was trimmed by 4 bases and the J gene end by 3 bases; junction bases not matched to a gene: 2. CDR3 loop: CASSSGTGDYGYTF. The DNA of the CDR3 is TGTGCCAGCAGCTCTGGGACAGGGGACTATGGCTACACCTTC.

The rearrangement joins TRBV5-1 to TRBJ1-2, with TRBD1 matching over 8 bases. There are 15 residues in the CDR3. Trimming took 1 base from V and 2 from J; bases not matched to a gene: 4. The germline gives CDR1 SGHRS, CDR2 YFSETQ. CDR3 in amino acids: CASSLRTGKNYGYTF. The DNA of the CDR3 is TGCGCCAGCAGCTTGAGGACAGGGAAGAACTATGGCTACACCTTC.

V and J are TRBV29-1 and TRBJ1-2, with D hard to call. V was shortened by 4 bases and J by 8 bases, with 11 bases between the two germline ends. Germline V gene sequence: CDR1 SQVTM, CDR2 ANQGSEA. The CDR3 sequence is 11 residues long. CDR3 amino acids: CSVGARRGYTF. The CDR3 DNA is TGCAGCGTTGGGGCTCGCCGAGGCTACACCTTC.

The chain carries TRBV19 and TRBJ1-5, with TRBD1 matching 12 bases. The CDR3 covers 19 residues. In germline, CDR1 is LNHDA, CDR2 SQIVND (reference sequence). The junction had 13 bases not matched to a gene; V was cut back by 6 bases and J by 1 base. This CDR3 is CASRSGTGGLIGSNQPQHF. The CDR3 region has the DNA TGTGCCAGTAGAAGCGGGACAGGGGGCTTAATAGGAAGCAATCAGCCCCAGCATTTT.